One sample yielded the 6 T cell receptor beta chains listed below, sequenced in a study of post-analysis software for immune sequencing data. Presence of unique molecular identifiers characterized the TCR beta cDNA libraries. TCRdb called the PCR reads again in MiXCR, with one record for every CDR3 protein. The sample lists roughly 620,000 distinct CDR3 sequences, about 40% occurring once. Antigens for these TCRs are unknown. Overall study results and limits: Patients carried a handful of TRBV segments more frequently than controls did, and TRBV5-6, TRBV5-1 and TRBV20-1 were among them.

Sequencing was done on a sample of blood. These TCRs come from a girl between 5 and 17 years old with multiple sclerosis.

This chain joins TRBV10-2 and TRBJ1-5, with TRBD1 matching over 9 bases. Germline-derived CDR1 and CDR2 are WSHSY and SAAADI. This CDR3 contains 14 residues. After removal of 6 bases from V and 5 bases from J, the junction contained 5 bases not matched to a gene. For the CDR3, the DNA is TGCGCCAGCAGACCGGGACAGGGTTATCAGCCCCAGCATTTT. This encodes CASRPGQGYQPQHF.

This clonotype has only a few counts. The chain couples TRBV7-3 to TRBJ2-3; TRBD1 matches at 7 bases. After removal of 5 bases from V and 1 base from J, the junction contained 6 bases not matched to a gene. This CDR3 contains 15 residues. Germline V CDR1 and CDR2: SGHTA, FQGTGA. The CDR3 nucleotides read TGTGCCAGCAGCGCAATGGGACAGCGCACAGATACGCAGTATTTT. This encodes CASSAMGQRTDTQYF.

This rearrangement joins TRBV5-6 to TRBJ2-3, with TRBD1 matching 8 bases. J gave up 2 bases and V 0 bases, and 5 bases lay outside the gene matches. CDR3 length equals 16 residues. Germline assignment: CDR1 SGHDT and CDR2 YYEEEE. This chain's CDR3 is CASSLADRAPTDTQYF. CDR3 DNA sequence: TGTGCCAGCAGCTTGGCGGACAGGGCCCCCACAGATACGCAGTATTTT.

The chain carries TRBV7-3 and TRBJ1-2, with D unclear. The CDR3 loop spans 13 amino acids. Trimming shortened V by 1 base and J by 6 bases, and 9 bases separated the two germline ends. Germline values: CDR1 SGHTA, CDR2 FQGTGA. This CDR3 reads CASSLNPWDGYTF. The CDR3 region has the DNA TGTGCCAGCAGCTTAAACCCCTGGGATGGCTACACCTTC.

V and J are TRBV11-2 and TRBJ2-6; TRBD1 matches at 8 bases. From germline, CDR1 is SGHAT and CDR2 FQNNGV. The CDR3 consists of 16 residues. With V trimmed by 5 bases and J by 0 bases, 3 bases remained unmatched. The CDR3 DNA follows: TGTGCCAGCAGCCAACAGGGGGGCTCTGGGGCCAACGTCCTGACTTTC. This translates into CASSQQGGSGANVLTF. Looking up the rest from reference TRBV11-2 and TRBJ2-6 gives the full variable domain: EAGVAQSPRYKIIEKRQSVAFWCNPISGHATLYWYQQILGQGPKLLIQFQNNGVVDDSQLPKDRFSAERLKGVDSTLKIQPAKLEDSAVYLCASSQQGGSGANVLTFGAGSRLTVL.

This clonotype was found a few times. The chain has TRBV11-2 and TRBJ2-4; 9 bases map to TRBD1. Trimming took 0 bases from V and 13 from J; bases not matched to a gene: 16. Germline V gives CDR1 SGHAT, CDR2 FQNNGV. The CDR3 consists of 17 residues. CDR3 residues: CASSLDRPGQGIWEQYF. The CDR3 bases are TGTGCCAGCAGCTTAGACCGCCCGGGACAGGGTATTTGGGAGCAGTACTTC.